What follows are 4 T cell receptor beta chains derived from one specimen sequenced in a study of identical twins. TCRdb fed the 5' RACE reads into MiXCR, producing one record per CDR3 protein. The sample includes 250,000 or so distinct CDR3 sequences, 5.5% to 7% of them seen just once. This same sample was also taken into another study, of yellow fever vaccine responses in identical twins.

Input material: memory (CD45RO+) T cells sorted from blood. These receptors came from a woman aged 18-29 years in good health.

The V and J genes are TRBV28 and TRBJ2-2; D might be TRBD2 (5 bases). Germline V gene sequence: CDR1 MDHEN, CDR2 SYDVKM. Trimming removed 3 bases from V and 4 bases from J, with 12 bases in between. The CDR3 is made up of 15 amino acids. The CDR3 DNA reads as TGTGCCAGCAGTTTTCGGGGAACGGGCACCGGGGAGCTGTTTTTT. As protein: CASSFRGTGTGELFF.

In its sample, this clonotype was seen many times. The chain has TRBV24-1 and TRBJ1-1; D is perhaps TRBD1 (6 bases). V was shortened by 7 bases and J by 1 base, with 6 bases between the two germline ends. Per the germline V gene, CDR1 is KGHDR and CDR2 is SFDVKD. CDR3 length: 12 residues. This CDR3 reads CATRGANTEAFF. The CDR3 DNA reads TGTGCCACCAGGGGGGCGAACACTGAAGCTTTCTTT.

This rearrangement joins TRBV25-1 to TRBJ2-1, with 9 bases fitting TRBD2. The CDR3 totals 18 residues. Losses at the gene ends were 3 bases for V and 5 bases for J; bases not matched to a gene: 14. The germline V gene encodes CDR1 MGHDK and CDR2 SYGVNS. The DNA for the CDR3 is TGTGCCAGCAGTGATATTAAGGCGGGAGGGCCGAACCACAATGAGCAGTTCTTC. Its protein product is CASSDIKAGGPNHNEQFF.

This clonotype occurred many times. The V gene is TRBV27, the J gene TRBJ2-1, with D possibly matching TRBD1 (5 bases). V lost 7 bases, J lost 2 bases, and 15 bases lay in between. This CDR3 is built from 15 residues. The V gene's germline CDR1 is MNHEY and CDR2 SMNVEV (reference sequence). This CDR3 is CASNHRGTTYNEQFF. The CDR3 region has the DNA TGTGCCAGCAATCATAGGGGTACTACCTACAATGAGCAGTTCTTC.